This T cell receptor beta chain was captured by sequencing in a study of T cells after yellow fever vaccination. Study in general: Fractions containing few cells were prepared with SMART-Seq v4 Ultra Low Input. Whole-study results and caveats: Any FACS-sorted repertoire could hold abundant clonotypes that contaminate it from the bulk population. Faster peaking, at day 5 versus 15, marked a secondary response that was weaker.

They built TCR cDNA with 5'RACE template switching, a step that put in a universal primer site and UMIs. TCRdb reprocessed the 5' RACE reads via MiXCR and lists one record per CDR3 protein. The table shows some 670,000 distinct CDR3 sequences, with more than 9% occurring only once. Germline V gene data show CDR1 as LGHNA and CDR2 as YSLEER. This CDR3 is built from 15 residues. V gave up 1 base and J gave up 0 bases, with 4 bases separating them. Concerning this clonotype itself: As yet, its antigen is unknown.

The specimen comprised PBMCs, sampled on the day of the yellow fever booster vaccination. The chain carries TRBV4-3 and TRBJ1-6; D is ambiguous. The TCR originated in a man aged 30 to 39 who received the YFV17D yellow fever vaccine. The CDR3, as DNA: TGCGCCAGCAGCCAAGCGACCTCCTATAATTCACCCCTCCACTTT. Translating it yields CASSQATSYNSPLHF.